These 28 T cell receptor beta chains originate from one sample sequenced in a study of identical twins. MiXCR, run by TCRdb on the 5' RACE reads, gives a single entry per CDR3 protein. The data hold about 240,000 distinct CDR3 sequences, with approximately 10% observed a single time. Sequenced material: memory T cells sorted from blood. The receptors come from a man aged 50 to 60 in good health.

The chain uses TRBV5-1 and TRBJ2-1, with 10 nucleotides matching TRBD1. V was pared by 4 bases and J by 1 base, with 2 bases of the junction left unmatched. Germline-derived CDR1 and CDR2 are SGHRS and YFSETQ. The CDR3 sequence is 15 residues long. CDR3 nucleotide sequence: TGCGCCAGCAGCCGGGACAGGGGTTCCTACAATGAGCAGTTCTTC. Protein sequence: CASSRDRGSYNEQFF.

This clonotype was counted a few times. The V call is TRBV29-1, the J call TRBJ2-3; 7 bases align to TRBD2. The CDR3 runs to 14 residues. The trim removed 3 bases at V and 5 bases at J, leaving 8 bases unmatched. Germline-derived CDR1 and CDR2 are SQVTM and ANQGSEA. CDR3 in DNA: TGCAGCGTTGAGATGGGAGGGTATGAAGATACGCAGTATTTT. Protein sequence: CSVEMGGYEDTQYF.

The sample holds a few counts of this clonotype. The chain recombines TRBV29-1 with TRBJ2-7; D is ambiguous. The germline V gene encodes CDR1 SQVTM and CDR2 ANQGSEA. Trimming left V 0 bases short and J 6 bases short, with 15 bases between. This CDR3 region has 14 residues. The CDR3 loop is CSVEDMGLRGEQYF. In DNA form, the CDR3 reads TGCAGCGTTGAAGATATGGGGTTGAGAGGCGAGCAGTACTTC.

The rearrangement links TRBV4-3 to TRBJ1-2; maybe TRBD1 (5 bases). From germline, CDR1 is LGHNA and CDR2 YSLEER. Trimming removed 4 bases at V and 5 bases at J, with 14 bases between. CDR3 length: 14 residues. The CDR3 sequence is CASSPGRGDYGYTF. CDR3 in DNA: TGCGCCAGCAGCCCGGGACGGGGGGATTATGGCTACACCTTC.

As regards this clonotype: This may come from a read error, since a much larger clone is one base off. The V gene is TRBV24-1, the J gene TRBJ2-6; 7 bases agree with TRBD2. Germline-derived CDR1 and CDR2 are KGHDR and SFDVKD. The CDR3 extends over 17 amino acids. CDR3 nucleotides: TGTGCCACCAGTGATTCGGCGGGGAGGGCTGGGGCCAACGGCCTGACTTTC. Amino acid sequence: CATSDSAGRAGANGLTF.

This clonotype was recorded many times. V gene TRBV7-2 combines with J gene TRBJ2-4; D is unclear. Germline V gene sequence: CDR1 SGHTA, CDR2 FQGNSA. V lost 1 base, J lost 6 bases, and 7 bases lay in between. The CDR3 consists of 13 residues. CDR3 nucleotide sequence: TGTGCCAGCAGCTTAGACGGCGGAAACATTCAGTACTTC. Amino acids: CASSLDGGNIQYF.

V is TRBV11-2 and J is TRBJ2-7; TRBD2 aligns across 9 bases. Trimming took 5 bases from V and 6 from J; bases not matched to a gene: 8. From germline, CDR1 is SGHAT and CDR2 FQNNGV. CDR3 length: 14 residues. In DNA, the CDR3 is TGTGCCAGCAGCCCCATTAGCGGGAGCGGCGAGCAGTACTTC. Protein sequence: CASSPISGSGEQYF.

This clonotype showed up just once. This CDR3 reads CASSLATAAISGANVLTF. CDR3 nucleotides: TGCGCCAGCAGCTTGGCCACAGCGGCAATCTCTGGGGCCAACGTCCTGACTTTC. The chain is built from TRBV5-1 and TRBJ2-6, with D perhaps TRBD2 (5 bases). Per germline, CDR1 SGHRS and CDR2 YFSETQ. The CDR3 totals 18 residues. V lost 0 bases and J lost 0, with 13 bases in between.

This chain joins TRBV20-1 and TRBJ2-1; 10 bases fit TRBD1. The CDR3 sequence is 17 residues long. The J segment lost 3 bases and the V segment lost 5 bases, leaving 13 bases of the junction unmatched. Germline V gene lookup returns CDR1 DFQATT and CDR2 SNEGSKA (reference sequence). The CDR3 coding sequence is TGCAGTGCTCCTCGTCCCGGGACAGGGGCCGGCTACAATGAGCAGTTCTTC. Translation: CSAPRPGTGAGYNEQFF.

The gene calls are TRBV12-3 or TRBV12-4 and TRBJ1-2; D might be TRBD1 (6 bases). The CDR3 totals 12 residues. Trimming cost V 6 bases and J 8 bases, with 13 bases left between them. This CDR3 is CASSGTFLGYTF. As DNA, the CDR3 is TGTGCCAGCAGCGGGACATTTTTAGGCTACACCTTC.

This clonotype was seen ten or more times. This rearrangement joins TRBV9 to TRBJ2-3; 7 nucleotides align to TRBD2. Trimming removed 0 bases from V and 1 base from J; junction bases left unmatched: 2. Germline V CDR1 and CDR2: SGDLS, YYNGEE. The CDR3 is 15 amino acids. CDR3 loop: CASSVGTSGTDTQYF. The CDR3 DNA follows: TGTGCCAGCAGCGTAGGTACTAGCGGCACAGATACGCAGTATTTT.

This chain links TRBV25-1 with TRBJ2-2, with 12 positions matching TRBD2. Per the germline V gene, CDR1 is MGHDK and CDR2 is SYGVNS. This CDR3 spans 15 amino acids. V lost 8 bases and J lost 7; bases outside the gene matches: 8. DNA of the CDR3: TGTGCCAGCGAGGGACTAGCGGGCGCCAACGGGGAGCTGTTTTTT. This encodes CASEGLAGANGELFF.

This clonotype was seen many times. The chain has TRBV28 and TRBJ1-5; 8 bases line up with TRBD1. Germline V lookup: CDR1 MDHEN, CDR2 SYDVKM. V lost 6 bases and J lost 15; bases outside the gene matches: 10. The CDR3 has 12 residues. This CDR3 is CASSLNHRGTHF. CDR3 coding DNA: TGTGCCAGCAGCCTAAACCACAGGGGGACGCATTTT.

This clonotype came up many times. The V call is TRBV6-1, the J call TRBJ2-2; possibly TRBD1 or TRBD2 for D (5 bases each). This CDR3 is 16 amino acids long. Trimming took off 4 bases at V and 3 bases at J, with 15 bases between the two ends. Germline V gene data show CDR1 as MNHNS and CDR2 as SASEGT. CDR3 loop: CASSGNFGGDTGELFF. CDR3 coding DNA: TGTGCCAGCAGTGGGAACTTTGGGGGAGACACCGGGGAGCTGTTTTTT.

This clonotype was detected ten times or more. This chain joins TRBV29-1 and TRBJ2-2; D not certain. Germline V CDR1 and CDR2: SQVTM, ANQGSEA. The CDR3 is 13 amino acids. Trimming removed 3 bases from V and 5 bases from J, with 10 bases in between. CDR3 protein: CSVDKGRTGELFF. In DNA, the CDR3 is TGCAGCGTTGACAAGGGAAGGACCGGGGAGCTGTTTTTT.

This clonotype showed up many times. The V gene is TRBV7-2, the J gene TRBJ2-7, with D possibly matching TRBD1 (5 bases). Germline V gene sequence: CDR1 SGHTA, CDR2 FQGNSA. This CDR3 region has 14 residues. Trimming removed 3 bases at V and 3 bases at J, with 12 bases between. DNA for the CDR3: TGTGCCAGCAGCTTGGACATATTCAGCTACGAGCAGTACTTC. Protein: CASSLDIFSYEQYF.

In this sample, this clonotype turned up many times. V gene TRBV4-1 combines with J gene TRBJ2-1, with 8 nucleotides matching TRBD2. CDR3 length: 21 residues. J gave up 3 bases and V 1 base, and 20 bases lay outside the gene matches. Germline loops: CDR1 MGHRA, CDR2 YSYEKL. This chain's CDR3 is CASSQALSASGLVGIYNEQFF. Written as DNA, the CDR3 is TGCGCCAGCAGCCAAGCCCTGAGTGCTAGCGGGTTGGTCGGTATCTACAATGAGCAGTTCTTC.

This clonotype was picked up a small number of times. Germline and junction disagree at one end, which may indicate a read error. The CDR3 DNA reads as TGCGCCAGCTGTCTTGGAGAGGTCTTC. Translation: CASCLGEVF. The chain uses TRBV23-1 and TRBJ2-1; D ambiguous. TRBV23-1 falls under the ORF class, with uncertain function. The CDR3 contains 9 residues.

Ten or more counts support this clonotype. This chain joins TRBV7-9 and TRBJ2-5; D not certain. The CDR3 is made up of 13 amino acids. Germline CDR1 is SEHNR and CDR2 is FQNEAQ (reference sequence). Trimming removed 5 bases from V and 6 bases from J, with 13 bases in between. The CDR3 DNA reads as TGTGCCAGCAGCCCGAGGACCGGACAGACCCAGTACTTC. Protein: CASSPRTGQTQYF.

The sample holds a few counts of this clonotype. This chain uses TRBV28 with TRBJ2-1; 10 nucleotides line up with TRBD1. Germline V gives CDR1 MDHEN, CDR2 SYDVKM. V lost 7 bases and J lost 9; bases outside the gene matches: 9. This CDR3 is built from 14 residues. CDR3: CASTLGQGIFEQFF. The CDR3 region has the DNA TGTGCCAGCACCCTGGGACAGGGGATTTTTGAGCAGTTCTTC.

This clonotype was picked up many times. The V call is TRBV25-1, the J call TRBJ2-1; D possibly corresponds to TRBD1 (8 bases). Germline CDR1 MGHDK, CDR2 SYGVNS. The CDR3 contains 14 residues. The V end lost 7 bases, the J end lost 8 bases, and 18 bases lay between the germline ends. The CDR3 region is CASTTGEGFDEQFF. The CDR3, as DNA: TGTGCCAGCACGACAGGGGAGGGTTTCGATGAGCAGTTCTTC.

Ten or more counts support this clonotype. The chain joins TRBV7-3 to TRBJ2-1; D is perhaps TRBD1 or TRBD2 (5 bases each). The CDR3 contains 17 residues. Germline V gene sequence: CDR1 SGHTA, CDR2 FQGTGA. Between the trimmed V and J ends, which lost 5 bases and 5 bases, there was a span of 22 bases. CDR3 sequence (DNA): TGTGCCAGCAGCCGACTTCCGGGACCTAGCTCTAACAATGAGCAGTTCTTC. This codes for CASSRLPGPSSNNEQFF.

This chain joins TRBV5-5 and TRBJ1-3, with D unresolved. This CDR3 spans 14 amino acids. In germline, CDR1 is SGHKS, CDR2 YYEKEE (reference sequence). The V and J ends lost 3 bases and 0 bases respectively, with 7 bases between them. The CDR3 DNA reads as TGTGCCAGCAGCTCAGAAGTCTCTGGAAACACCATATATTTT. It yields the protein CASSSEVSGNTIYF.

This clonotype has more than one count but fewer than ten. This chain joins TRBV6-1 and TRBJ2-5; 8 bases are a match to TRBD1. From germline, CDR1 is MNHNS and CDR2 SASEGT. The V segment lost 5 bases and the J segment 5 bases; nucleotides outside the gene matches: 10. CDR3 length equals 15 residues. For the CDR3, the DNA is TGTGCCAGCAGTCCGGTTCAGGGGGCGCGGGAGACCCAGTACTTC. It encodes CASSPVQGARETQYF.

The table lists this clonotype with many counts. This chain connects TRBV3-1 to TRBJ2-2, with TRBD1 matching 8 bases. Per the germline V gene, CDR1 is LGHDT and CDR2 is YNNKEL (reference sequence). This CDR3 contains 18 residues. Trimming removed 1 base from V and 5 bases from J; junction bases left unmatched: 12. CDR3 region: CASSQGTGSVVTTGELFF. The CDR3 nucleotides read TGTGCCAGCAGCCAAGGGACAGGGTCGGTCGTTACTACCGGGGAGCTGTTTTTT. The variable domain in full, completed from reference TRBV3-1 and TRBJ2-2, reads DTAVSQTPKYLVTQMGNDKSIKCEQNLGHDTMYWYKQDSKKFLKIMFSYNNKELIINETVPNRFSPKSPDKAHLNLHINSLELGDSAVYFCASSQGTGSVVTTGELFFGEGSRLTVL.

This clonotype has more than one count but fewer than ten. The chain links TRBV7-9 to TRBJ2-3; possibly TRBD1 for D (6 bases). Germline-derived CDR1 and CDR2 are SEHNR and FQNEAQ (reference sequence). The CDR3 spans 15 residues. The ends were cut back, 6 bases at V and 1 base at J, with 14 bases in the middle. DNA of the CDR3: TGTGCCAGCAGAAGGGGTCCAGGGGGCACAGATACGCAGTATTTT. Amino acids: CASRRGPGGTDTQYF.

This CDR3 reads CASSLPSGGLSSYNEQFF. CDR3 in DNA: TGTGCCAGCAGCTTACCTAGCGGGGGGCTAAGCTCCTACAATGAGCAGTTCTTC. V is TRBV11-2 and J is TRBJ2-1; TRBD2 matches at 11 bases. The CDR3 loop spans 18 amino acids. CDR1 and CDR2 from the germline V gene are SGHAT and FQNNGV. Trimming at V came to 2 bases and at J to 0 bases, leaving 6 bases not matched to a gene.

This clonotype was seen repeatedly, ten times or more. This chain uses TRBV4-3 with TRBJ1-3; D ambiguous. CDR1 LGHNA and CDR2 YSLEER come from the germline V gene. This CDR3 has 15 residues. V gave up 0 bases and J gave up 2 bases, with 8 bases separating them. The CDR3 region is CASSQDVVPGNTIYF. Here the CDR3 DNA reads TGCGCCAGCAGCCAAGATGTAGTCCCTGGAAACACCATATATTTT.